This entry describes one T cell receptor (beta chain). No antigen is known for it. At one boundary the junction diverges from the germline segment, which might be a read error. PCR was performed a second time for 7 to 11 cycles using a sample-barcoded 5' primer and a J-beta primer mix. TCRdb itself ran the 5' RACE reads through MiXCR, one entry per CDR3 protein. The repertoire holds roughly 800,000 distinct CDR3 sequences, with roughly 40% as singletons. Germline loops: CDR1 SEHNR, CDR2 FQNEAQ (reference sequence). This CDR3 contains 13 residues. The data originate from a study of blood T cells in healthy people across ages. Study-wide results and limits: TCR beta diversity, measured per million T cells, fell in a roughly linear way with age.

The clonotype comes from a man between 18 and 29 years old in good health. The sample taken for sequencing was blood. This chain uses TRBV7-9 with TRBJ2-5; D gene uncertain. The J call is uncertain, as TRBJ2-1 better fits the DNA end. CDR3 nucleotides: TGTTCCAGCAGCTTGAACGGAGAAGAGACCCAGTTCTTC. Protein sequence: CSSSLNGEETQFF.